This TCR beta chain emerged from a study of graft-versus-host responses after intestinal transplantation. Clones were sequenced by immunoSEQ multiplex PCR, and TCRdb holds only the in-frame ones, with some missing. The top ten clones hold roughly 1.2% of a sample with around 100,000 clones, 80% to 95% of them seen once. The CDR3 runs 12 residues. The germline V gene encodes CDR1 GTSNPN and CDR2 SVGIG (reference sequence). Between the trimmed V and J ends, which lost 1 base and 8 bases, there was a span of 9 bases. Study-level points and caveats: Circulating GvH clone levels at their peak were associated with HvG declines (early post-transplant).

Worth noting for this clone: Its antigen is undetermined.

This chain links TRBV30 with TRBJ2-1; TRBD2 might be the D (5 bases). This specimen was unstimulated CD8+ T cells sorted from spleen or lymph node cells, taken before intestinal transplant. The receptor was derived from a human donor who received an intestinal transplant. The CDR3 nucleotides are TGTGCCTGGAGTGGGTTGCGGGATGAGCAGTTCTTC. Translating it yields CAWSGLRDEQFF.